This TCR beta chain is drawn from a study of CXCR3-negative and CXCR3-positive naive CD8 T cells. All TRB cDNA libraries came from 5' RACE performed with UMI labels. From the 5' RACE reads, TCRdb lists one entry per CDR3 protein and no DNA. Its clone listing holds around 90,000 distinct CDR3 sequences. This CDR3 region has 13 residues. Germline V CDR1 and CDR2: LGHDT, YNNKEL (reference sequence). The sample comprised naive CXCR3- CD8+ T cells from blood. Stated subset: CD45RO-CCR7+CD27+CD95- naive CD8+ T cells lacking CXCR3 (TNR3-). This clonotype originated in a human donor in good health. Some clones in this sample may be carry-over from other donors' samples. The chain couples TRBV3-1 to TRBJ2-7. The CDR3 spells CASSQDPRYEQYF.